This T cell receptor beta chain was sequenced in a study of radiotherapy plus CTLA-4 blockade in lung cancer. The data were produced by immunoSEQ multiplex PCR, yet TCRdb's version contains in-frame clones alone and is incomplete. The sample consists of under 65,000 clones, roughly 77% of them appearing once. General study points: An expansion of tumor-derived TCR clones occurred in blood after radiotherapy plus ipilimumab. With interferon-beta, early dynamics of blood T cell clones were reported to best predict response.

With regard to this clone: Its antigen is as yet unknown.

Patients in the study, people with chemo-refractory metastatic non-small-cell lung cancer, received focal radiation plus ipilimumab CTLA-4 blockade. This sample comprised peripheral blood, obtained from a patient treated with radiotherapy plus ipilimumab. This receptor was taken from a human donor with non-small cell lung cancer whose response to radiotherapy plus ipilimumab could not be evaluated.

The CDR3 loop reads CASSQDLDRSNQPQHF. DNA of the CDR3: TGCGCCAGCAGCCAAGATCTAGACAGGAGCAATCAGCCCCAGCATTTT. This chain joins TRBV4-3 and TRBJ1-5; possibly TRBD1 for D (6 bases). V was clipped by 0 bases and J by 1 base, with 10 bases between them. Germline V CDR1 and CDR2: LGHNA, YSLEER. This CDR3 has 16 amino acids.